Listed below are T cell receptor beta chains from one sample, sequenced in a study of T cell responses to AZD1222 COVID-19 vaccine. TCRdb keeps only in-frame clones here, not all; method: immunoSEQ multiplex PCR. The data contain about 160,000 clones, 90% to 95% of them seen just once; the ten biggest clones take up approximately 4.6%. Sequences were derived from peripheral blood, sampled 28 days after the second AZD1222 dose. All receptors derive from an adult who received the AZD1222 COVID-19 vaccine. Both conserved end residues are part of each CDR3.

cdr3_length j_call v_call cdr3_aa
13 TRBJ2-2 TRBV12-3/TRBV12-4 CASSLSVDGELFF
17 TRBJ1-1 TRBV5-1 CASSLAGQGLQNTEAFF
15 TRBJ2-2 TRBV6-2/TRBV6-3 CASSQAGGGTGELFF
15 TRBJ2-3 TRBV2 CASSGADTSTDTQYF
12 TRBJ1-1 TRBV30 CAWSPGTAEAFF
18 TRBJ1-1 TRBV6-2/TRBV6-3 CASSYSTTTGRRTTEAFF
13 TRBJ2-1 TRBV7-8 CASSHTRYNEQFF
14 TRBJ2-3 TRBV6-2/TRBV6-3 CASSTLGGRDTQYF
15 TRBJ1-2 TRBV18 CASSPSEVANYGYTF
15 TRBJ2-2 TRBV5-1 CASSPGQGEAGELFF
15 TRBJ2-5 TRBV9 CASSQRGTSQETQYF